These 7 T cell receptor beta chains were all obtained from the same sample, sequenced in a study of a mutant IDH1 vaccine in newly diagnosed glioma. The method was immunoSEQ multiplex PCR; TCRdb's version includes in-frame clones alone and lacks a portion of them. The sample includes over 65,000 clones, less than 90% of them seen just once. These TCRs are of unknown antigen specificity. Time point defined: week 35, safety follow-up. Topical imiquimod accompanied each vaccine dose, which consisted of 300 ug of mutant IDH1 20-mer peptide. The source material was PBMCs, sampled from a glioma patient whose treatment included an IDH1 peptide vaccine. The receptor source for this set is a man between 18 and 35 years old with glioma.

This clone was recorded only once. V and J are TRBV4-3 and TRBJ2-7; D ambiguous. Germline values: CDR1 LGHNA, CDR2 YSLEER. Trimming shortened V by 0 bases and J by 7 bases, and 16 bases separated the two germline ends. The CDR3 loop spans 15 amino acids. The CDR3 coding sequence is TGCGCCAGCAGCCAAGACAGAAGCGAGTGGGGAGAGCAGTACTTC. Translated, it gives CASSQDRSEWGEQYF.

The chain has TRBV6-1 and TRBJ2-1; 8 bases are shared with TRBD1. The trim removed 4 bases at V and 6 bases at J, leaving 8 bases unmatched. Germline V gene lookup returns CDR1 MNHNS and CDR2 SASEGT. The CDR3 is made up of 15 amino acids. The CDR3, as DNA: TGTGCCAGCAGTGGTTACCCGGGACAGGCCAATGAGCAGTTCTTC. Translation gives CASSGYPGQANEQFF.

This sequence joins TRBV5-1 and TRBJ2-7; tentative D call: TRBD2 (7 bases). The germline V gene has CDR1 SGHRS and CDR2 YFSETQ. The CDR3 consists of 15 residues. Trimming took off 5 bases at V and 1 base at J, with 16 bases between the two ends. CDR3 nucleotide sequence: TGCGCCAGCAGTGTGGGGGGGGGCGCTTCCTACGAGCAGTACTTC. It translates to CASSVGGGASYEQYF.

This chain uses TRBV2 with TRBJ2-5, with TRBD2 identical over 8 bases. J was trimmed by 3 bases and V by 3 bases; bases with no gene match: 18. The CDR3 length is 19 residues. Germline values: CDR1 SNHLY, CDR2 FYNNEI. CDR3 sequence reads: CASSDSSQGKLAVKETQYF. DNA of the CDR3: TGTGCCAGCAGTGATTCCAGCCAGGGAAAACTAGCGGTAAAAGAGACCCAGTACTTC.

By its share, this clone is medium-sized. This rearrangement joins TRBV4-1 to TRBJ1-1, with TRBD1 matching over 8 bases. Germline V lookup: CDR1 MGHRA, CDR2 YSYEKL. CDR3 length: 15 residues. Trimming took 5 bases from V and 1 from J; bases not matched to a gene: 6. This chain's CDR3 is CASSISTGANTEAFF. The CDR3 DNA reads TGCGCCAGCAGCATCTCGACAGGGGCGAACACTGAAGCTTTCTTT.

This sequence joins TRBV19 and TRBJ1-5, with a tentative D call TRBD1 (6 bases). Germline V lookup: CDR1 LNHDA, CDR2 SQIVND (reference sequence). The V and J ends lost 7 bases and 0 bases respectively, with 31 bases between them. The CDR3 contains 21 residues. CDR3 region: CASTRSSIIERAGASNQPQHF. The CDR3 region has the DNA TGTGCCAGTACGCGCAGTAGTATTATAGAACGGGCGGGGGCTAGCAATCAGCCCCAGCATTTT.

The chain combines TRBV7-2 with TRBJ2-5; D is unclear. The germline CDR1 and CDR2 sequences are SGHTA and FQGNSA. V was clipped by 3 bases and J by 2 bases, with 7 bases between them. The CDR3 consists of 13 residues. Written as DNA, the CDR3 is TGTGCCAGCAGCTTCCGACTTCAAGAGACCCAGTACTTC. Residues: CASSFRLQETQYF.